The 6 T cell receptor beta chains listed next were all sequenced from one sample in a study of graft-versus-host responses after intestinal transplantation. The method was immunoSEQ multiplex PCR; TCRdb's version includes in-frame clones alone and lacks a portion of them. The data show tens of thousands of clones, approximately 95% seen once. Specimen: PBMCs, collected around 820 days after a first intestinal transplant, on the day of a second. The source is a human patient who received an intestinal transplant, so some T cells may come from the graft donor.

The V and J genes are TRBV5-8 and TRBJ1-1; D uncertain. This CDR3 has 15 amino acids. The germline V and J ends were trimmed by 3 bases and 4 bases, with 16 bases remaining between them. Per germline, CDR1 SGHTS and CDR2 YDEGEE. CDR3 bases: TGTGCCAGCAGCTATTTCCGAGGGCTCGGCACTGAAGCTTTCTTT. Translation gives CASSYFRGLGTEAFF.

The J gene is TRBJ1-5, the V gene TRBV5-1; the D gene is possibly TRBD1 (5 bases). Trimming stripped 4 bases from V and 3 bases from J, with 11 bases between. CDR1 is SGHRS and CDR2 is YFSETQ in the germline V gene. The CDR3 runs to 14 residues. The CDR3 loop reads CASSVGPINQPQHF. The DNA of the CDR3 is TGCGCCAGCAGCGTGGGACCGATCAATCAGCCCCAGCATTTT.

This rearrangement joins TRBV29-1 to TRBJ2-1; 13 nucleotides match TRBD2. The CDR3 covers 13 residues. Germline-derived CDR1 and CDR2 are SQVTM and ANQGSEA. With V trimmed by 7 bases and J by 10 bases, 7 bases remained unmatched. CDR3 sequence (DNA): TGCAGCGCCGGAGGACTAGCGGGAGTAGAGCAGTTCTTC. Translation: CSAGGLAGVEQFF.

This chain uses TRBV5-8 with TRBJ2-5; D not resolved. The J call may be incorrect, as the DNA end agrees better with TRBJ2-7. The germline V gene encodes CDR1 SGHTS and CDR2 YDEGEE. The CDR3 has 13 residues. CDR3: CASSGDITYEQYF. For the CDR3, the DNA is TGTGCCAGCAGCGGGGATATCACCTACGAGCAGTACTTC.

The chain is built from TRBV7-9 and TRBJ1-5; TRBD1 matches 7 bases. There are 13 residues in the CDR3. Germline loops: CDR1 SEHNR, CDR2 FQNEAQ (reference sequence). Germline trimming cut 5 bases from V and 11 bases from J; bases unmatched to any gene: 9. The CDR3 nucleotides are TGTGCCAGCAGCCAACAGGGGTTGGGAGCCCAGCATTTT. Translation: CASSQQGLGAQHF. Looking up the rest from reference TRBV7-9 and TRBJ1-5 gives the full variable domain: DTGVSQNPRHKITKRGQNVTFRCDPISEHNRLYWYRQTLGQGPEFLTYFQNEAQLEKSRLLSDRFSAERPKGSFSTLEIQRTEQGDSAMYLCASSQQGLGAQHFGDGTRLSIL.

This sequence joins TRBV28 and TRBJ1-2; D not resolved. Germline V gene lookup returns CDR1 MDHEN and CDR2 SYDVKM. Trimming took 3 bases from V and 6 from J, leaving 11 bases between them. This CDR3 is 13 amino acids long. In nucleotides, the CDR3 is TGTGCCAGCAGTTTGAGGAGGGTTCATGGCTACACCTTC. Encoded protein: CASSLRRVHGYTF.